This is a list of T cell receptor beta chains from one sample in a study of OX40 agonist ivuxolimab in advanced cancers. Profiled with immunoSEQ multiplex PCR; TCRdb holds only in-frame clones, not every one. The data contain around 100,000 clones, approximately 95% of them singletons. Sample: CD4+ or CD8+ T cells sorted from blood, taken in a trial of the OX40 agonist ivuxolimab. The receptors were gathered from an adult with an advanced solid tumor such as melanoma, head and neck, liver or kidney cancer. Both conserved end residues are part of each CDR3. The D gene is left open where the match is weak. Some rows have no size entry. The others give once, few or many, or a class for an expanded clone.

j_call v_call d_call clone_size cdr3_aa cdr3_nt
TRBJ1-2 TRBV7-6 . . CASSLDRETYGYTF TGTGCCAGCAGCTTAGATCGAGAAACCTATGGCTACACCTTC
TRBJ1-4 TRBV30 . . CAWTGDNEKLFF TGTGCCTGGACAGGGGATAATGAAAAACTGTTTTTT
TRBJ1-1 TRBV4-1 . . CASSYSSYTEAFF TGCGCCAGCAGCTACTCTTCATACACTGAAGCTTTCTTT
TRBJ1-5 TRBV4-2 . . CASSQGDQPQHF TGTGCCAGCAGCCAGGGGGATCAGCCCCAGCATTTT
TRBJ2-3 TRBV2 . . CASSVQDDTDTQYF TGTGCCAGCAGTGTTCAGGACGACACAGATACGCAGTATTTT
TRBJ2-7 TRBV4-1 TRBD2 . CASSQDSGGGFEQYF TGCGCCAGCAGCCAAGATAGCGGGGGGGGTTTCGAGCAGTACTTC
TRBJ1-4 TRBV2 . . CASSEAALRGEKLFF TGTGCCAGCAGTGAAGCCGCCCTGAGAGGTGAAAAACTGTTTTTT
TRBJ1-1 TRBV12-5 . . CASGLVVGVNTEAFF TGTGCTAGTGGTTTGGTAGTAGGGGTGAACACTGAAGCTTTCTTT
TRBJ2-7 TRBV19 TRBD2 . CASGTSGSYEQYF TGTGCCAGTGGGACTAGCGGGTCCTACGAGCAGTACTTC
TRBJ2-3 TRBV5-4 TRBD2 . CASSLRMRREGGSTDTQYF TGTGCCAGCAGCCTGCGGATGAGGCGGGAGGGGGGAAGCACAGATACGCAGTATTTT
TRBJ1-1 TRBV9 . . CASSVVGWDTEAFF TGTGCCAGCAGCGTAGTAGGGTGGGACACTGAAGCTTTCTTT
TRBJ1-3 TRBV7-2 . . CASSPGGLAIYF TGTGCCAGCAGCCCCGGGGGGCTGGCCATATATTTT
TRBJ2-5 TRBV7-9 . . CASSPILRQETQYF TGTGCCAGCAGCCCTATTTTGAGGCAAGAGACCCAGTACTTC
TRBJ2-2 TRBV18 . . CASSPPAIAGELFF TGTGCCAGCTCACCACCGGCCATTGCGGGGGAGCTGTTTTTT
TRBJ2-2 TRBV7-3 . . CASSLWGYPANTGELFF TGTGCCAGCAGCTTATGGGGCTATCCCGCAAACACCGGGGAGCTGTTTTTT
TRBJ1-2 TRBV28 . . CASSSDRGYGYTF TGTGCCAGCAGTTCGGACCGGGGCTATGGCTACACCTTC
TRBJ2-3 TRBV2 . . CASSEGLLRSFWADTQYF TGTGCCAGCAGTGAAGGTTTATTACGGAGTTTTTGGGCAGATACGCAGTATTTT
TRBJ1-1 TRBV28 . . CASSPWGNTEAFF TGTGCCAGCAGCCCCTGGGGGAACACTGAAGCTTTCTTT
TRBJ1-1 TRBV2 . . CASSNTEAFF TGTGCCAGCAGTAACACTGAAGCTTTCTTT
TRBJ1-4 TRBV27 . . CASSLSVYKGPLFF TGTGCCAGCAGTTTATCGGTTTATAAAGGACCACTGTTTTTT
TRBJ1-1 TRBV4-1 . . CASSRPGAGETEAFF TGCGCCAGCAGCCGGCCCGGGGCAGGGGAGACTGAAGCTTTCTTT
TRBJ1-2 TRBV7-9 . . CASRGGLEGDGYTF TGTGCCAGCAGAGGCGGCCTAGAGGGTGATGGCTACACCTTC
TRBJ2-7 TRBV10-3 . . CAISPGLGGSYEQYF TGTGCCATCAGCCCCGGTTTGGGGGGCTCCTACGAGCAGTACTTC
TRBJ1-1 TRBV28 TRBD1 . CASSWAGGRTEAFF TGTGCCAGCAGTTGGGCAGGGGGTAGGACTGAAGCTTTCTTT
TRBJ2-5 TRBV15 TRBD2 . CATSRGGRQDETQYF TGTGCCACCAGCAGGGGAGGGCGACAAGACGAGACCCAGTACTTC
TRBJ1-5 TRBV5-8 . . CASSLRGGGQPQHF TGTGCCAGCAGCTTGCGGGGGGGCGGTCAGCCCCAGCATTTT
TRBJ2-7 TRBV7-9 . few CASSSRGTYEQYF TGTGCCAGCAGCTCACGTGGAACCTACGAGCAGTACTTC
TRBJ1-3 TRBV30 . . CAWSAKRGEFGNTIYF TGTGCCTGGAGTGCAAAACGGGGGGAATTTGGAAACACCATATATTTT
TRBJ2-1 TRBV19 . . CASSAMSSYNEQFF TGTGCCAGTAGCGCTATGAGCTCCTACAATGAGCAGTTCTTC